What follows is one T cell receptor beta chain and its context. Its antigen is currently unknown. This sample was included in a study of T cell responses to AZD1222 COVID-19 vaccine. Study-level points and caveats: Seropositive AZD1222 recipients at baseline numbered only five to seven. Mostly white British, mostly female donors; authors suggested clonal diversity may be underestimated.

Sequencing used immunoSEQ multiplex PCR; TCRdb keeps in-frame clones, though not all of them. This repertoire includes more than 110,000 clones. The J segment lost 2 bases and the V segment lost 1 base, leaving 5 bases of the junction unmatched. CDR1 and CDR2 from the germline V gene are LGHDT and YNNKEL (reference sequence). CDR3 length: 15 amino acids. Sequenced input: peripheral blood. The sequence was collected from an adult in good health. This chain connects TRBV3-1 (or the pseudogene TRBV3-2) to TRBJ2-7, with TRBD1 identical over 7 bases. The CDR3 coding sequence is TGTGCCAGCAGCCAAGTAGGGACAGACCCCTACGAGCAGTACTTC. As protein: CASSQVGTDPYEQYF.